Following are 9 T cell receptor beta chains from one sample sequenced in a study of shared clonotypes between healthy human individuals. Sequenced by immunoSEQ multiplex PCR; TCRdb stores in-frame clones only, minus some. The table shows some 2,500,000 clones, with 93% occurring only once. Sequencing input: naive CD4+ T cells from PBMCs. The subset here: CD45RA+ positively selected. Receptors were obtained from a man between 18 and 35 years old in good health. Some clones in this sample may be carry-over from other donors' samples.

The rearrangement links TRBV5-1 to TRBJ2-1, with D hard to call. Per the germline V gene, CDR1 is SGHRS and CDR2 is YFSETQ. The CDR3 runs 14 residues. V gave up 7 bases and J gave up 1 base, with 12 bases separating them. The CDR3 spells CASGPVPSYNEQFF. CDR3 nucleotide sequence: TGCGCCAGCGGCCCCGTGCCTTCCTACAATGAGCAGTTCTTC.

This clone was observed a single time. The CDR3 is CASRKPGLAGFSSYNEQFF. CDR3 in DNA: TGCGCCAGCAGGAAGCCTGGACTAGCGGGGTTTAGCTCCTACAATGAGCAGTTCTTC. The chain couples TRBV10-1 to TRBJ2-1, with 12 bases that match TRBD2. Germline V gene lookup returns CDR1 WNHNN and CDR2 SYGVQD (reference sequence). The CDR3 covers 19 residues. With 6 bases clipped from V and 0 bases from J, the junction kept 12 bases outside the gene matches.

The gene calls are TRBV28 and TRBJ1-1, with D unclear. V was cut by 6 bases and J by 0 bases, with 14 bases left in between. The CDR3 contains 15 residues. From germline, CDR1 is MDHEN and CDR2 SYDVKM. As DNA, the CDR3 is TGTGCCAGCAGCGTATGGGGTTCGGTGAACACTGAAGCTTTCTTT. Its protein product is CASSVWGSVNTEAFF. Full variable domain (missing parts from reference TRBV28 and TRBJ1-1): DVKVTQSSRYLVKRTGEKVFLECVQDMDHENMFWYRQDPGLGLRLIYFSYDVKMKEKGDIPEGYSVSREKKERFSLILESASTNQTSMYLCASSVWGSVNTEAFFGQGTRLTVV.

J is TRBJ2-1 and V is TRBV9, with D uncertain. CDR1 and CDR2 from the germline V gene are SGDLS and YYNGEE. V dropped 0 bases and J dropped 9 bases, with 22 bases sitting between them. This CDR3 comprises 17 residues. The CDR3 sequence: CASSVGIFGPELLEQFF. CDR3 bases: TGTGCCAGCAGCGTAGGGATCTTCGGCCCGGAGCTCCTTGAGCAGTTCTTC.

J is TRBJ1-2 and V is TRBV27; no reliable D call. CDR3 length: 14 amino acids. V dropped 5 bases and J dropped 6 bases, with 16 bases sitting between them. The germline CDR1 and CDR2 sequences are MNHEY and SMNVEV (reference sequence). The CDR3 is CASSPSHRRDGYTF. The CDR3 DNA reads as TGTGCCAGCAGTCCCTCCCATAGGAGGGATGGCTACACCTTC.

This chain joins TRBV2 and TRBJ2-2, with D perhaps matching TRBD2 (5 bases). From germline, CDR1 is SNHLY and CDR2 FYNNEI. CDR3 size: 15 residues. V lost 2 bases, J lost 2 bases, and 9 bases lay in between. Here the CDR3 DNA reads TGTGCCAGCAGTGAAAGTCGGGGAAACACCGGGGAGCTGTTTTTT. Amino acids: CASSESRGNTGELFF.

The rearrangement joins TRBV15 to TRBJ2-1; D possibly matches TRBD1 or TRBD2 (5 bases each). Germline-derived CDR1 and CDR2 are LNHNV and YYDKDF (reference sequence). The V gene lost 0 bases and the J gene lost 7 bases, with 22 bases spanning the gap. This CDR3 contains 18 residues. CDR3 loop: CATSRDRGGSPFRNEQFF. In nucleotides, the CDR3 is TGTGCCACCAGCAGAGATCGGGGCGGATCCCCCTTTAGGAATGAGCAGTTCTTC.

The V gene is TRBV6-1, the J gene TRBJ2-7, with D uncertain. This CDR3 is 16 amino acids long. V was shortened by 2 bases and J by 7 bases, with 21 bases between the two germline ends. Germline V gene data show CDR1 as MNHNS and CDR2 as SASEGT. This chain's CDR3 is CASSERSPQVRLEQYF. The DNA for the CDR3 is TGTGCCAGCAGTGAACGCAGTCCCCAGGTGAGGTTGGAGCAGTACTTC.

The CDR3 reads CAINTGPAYEQYF. CDR3 sequence (DNA): TGTGCCATAAATACGGGCCCCGCCTACGAGCAGTACTTC. The chain has TRBV10-3 and TRBJ2-7; D not resolved. Germline loops: CDR1 ENHRY, CDR2 SYGVKD. The CDR3 consists of 13 residues. With 9 bases removed from V and 2 bases from J, the gap between germline ends came to 14 bases.